This TCR beta chain is drawn from a study of T-cell memory formation after mild COVID-19. The germline V and J ends were trimmed by 5 bases and 3 bases, with 12 bases remaining between them. The germline V gene has CDR1 SGHRS and CDR2 YFSETQ. The CDR3 runs to 13 residues. This clonotype was detected a few times. As yet, its antigen is unknown. Study outcomes and limitations: Cross-reactive memory appears to have joined, as suggested by some responding clones showing up in pre-infection memory. The study found balanced CD4/CD8 in clones contracting day 15 to 85 and a CD4+ lean in later expanders.

TCRdb ran MiXCR on the 5' RACE reads and lists one entry per CDR3 protein. The sample yields roughly 110,000 distinct CDR3 sequences, roughly 12% seen once. The TCR was taken from an adult woman who had mild COVID-19 (a few samples of this study predate the infection). Cell type and time point are not known. Sequencing was done on a sample of PBMCs or a T cell subset sorted from them (not recorded which). The chain uses TRBV5-1 and TRBJ2-7; D not certain. The chain's CDR3 is CASRPGPGYEQYF. CDR3 nucleotide sequence: TGCGCCAGCAGACCTGGACCCGGCTACGAGCAGTACTTC.